This T cell receptor (beta chain) was documented in a study of post-analysis software for immune sequencing data. Each TCR beta cDNA library carried unique molecular identifiers. TCRdb fed the PCR reads into MiXCR, producing one record per CDR3 protein. Altogether roughly 700,000 distinct CDR3 sequences are present, about 27% being singletons, with the ten largest covering 0.56%. For this clonotype: Mismatch with germline at one junction end may stem from a read error.

The sample taken for sequencing was blood. The sequence came from a girl aged 10-17 years with multiple sclerosis.

The CDR3 region has the DNA TGCAGTCCTAGCGGAGGGGCCTCAGGTGAGCAGTTCTTC. It translates to CSPSGGASGEQFF. The J gene is TRBJ2-1, the V gene TRBV20-1; 7 bases match TRBD2. Germline CDR1 DFQATT, CDR2 SNEGSKA (reference sequence). The CDR3 sequence is 13 residues long.